Only a few counts were recorded for the clone carrying this TCR beta chain. The antigen remains unidentified. V lost 6 bases and J lost 7, with 12 bases in between. This CDR3 spans 11 amino acids. Germline V gene sequence: CDR1 DFQATT, CDR2 SNEGSKA (reference sequence). Described time point: week 5, during vaccination. Doses comprised 300 ug of mutant IDH1 20-mer peptide each, plus topical imiquimod. Each tumor in the donors was a new WHO grade 3 or 4 astrocytoma, IDH1-mutant and ATRX-lost. The protocol was immunoSEQ multiplex PCR, while the TCRdb copy is restricted to in-frame clones and leaves out a portion. The table shows under 30,000 clones, with 65% to 80% occurring only once. This specimen comes from a study of a mutant IDH1 vaccine in newly diagnosed glioma. Broader study findings: Detectable vaccine-induced immune responses arose in roughly 93% of patients. Top peripheral T cell clonotype shifts appeared unrelated to pseudoprogression.

The TCR originated in a man aged 40-49 years with glioma. The chain couples TRBV20-1 to TRBJ1-1; the D gene is possibly TRBD1 (6 bases). Source: PBMCs, taken from a glioma patient whose treatment included an IDH1 peptide vaccine. Here the CDR3 reads CSARGGGEAFF. In nucleotides, the CDR3 is TGCAGTGCCCGGGGAGGGGGTGAAGCTTTCTTT.